This passage covers 17 T cell receptor beta chains from one sample sequenced in a study of shared T cell receptors in the human thymus. Using immunoSEQ multiplex PCR, the repertoire was profiled, and TCRdb retains in-frame clones only, with some absent. This sample carries hundreds of thousands of clones, approximately 87% of them seen once, and the ten largest clones take 0.009% to 0.0095%. The same sample was also studied in work on human thymus T cells.

What was sequenced was thymocytes. These receptors came from a boy in the first two years of life with a congenital heart defect.

The chain uses TRBV7-2 and TRBJ2-1; 10 positions match TRBD2. Trimming took 6 bases from V and 7 from J; bases not matched to a gene: 12. This CDR3 is built from 16 residues. Per germline, CDR1 SGHTA and CDR2 FQGNSA. The DNA of the CDR3 is TGTGCCAGCAGACCTCCAGCGGGAGGGCCGGGAAATGAGCAGTTCTTC. It is translated as CASRPPAGGPGNEQFF. Full variable domain (rest looked up from reference TRBV7-2 and TRBJ2-1): GAGVSQSPSNKVTEKGKDVELRCDPISGHTALYWYRQSLGQGLEFLIYFQGNSAPDKSGLPSDRFSAERTGGSVSTLTIQRTQQEDSAVYLCASRPPAGGPGNEQFFGPGTRLTVL.

This chain joins TRBV10-3 and TRBJ2-3; the D gene is possibly TRBD1 (6 bases). From germline, CDR1 is ENHRY and CDR2 SYGVKD. V dropped 0 bases and J dropped 1 base, with 8 bases sitting between them. This CDR3 region has 15 residues. The CDR3 DNA is TGTGCCATCAGTGAGTCTGGGGGCCGCACAGATACGCAGTATTTT. Protein product: CAISESGGRTDTQYF.

This chain links TRBV6-5 with TRBJ1-1; maybe TRBD1 (6 bases). Germline V CDR1 and CDR2: MNHEY, SVGAGI. V was shortened by 5 bases and J by 11 bases, with 24 bases between the two germline ends. This CDR3 spans 15 amino acids. CDR3 loop: CASSNPPTGRGKAFF. The DNA for the CDR3 is TGTGCCAGCAGTAACCCCCCCACAGGGAGAGGAAAGGCTTTCTTT.

The CDR3 spells CASSPPPCRGAFYEQYF. The CDR3 nucleotides are TGTGCCAGCAGCCCACCCCCTTGCAGGGGGGCTTTCTACGAGCAGTACTTC. This sequence joins TRBV5-6 and TRBJ2-7; tentative D call: TRBD1 (7 bases). The length of the CDR3 is 17 residues. CDR1 is SGHDT and CDR2 is YYEEEE in the germline V gene. Trimming pared 4 bases from V and 3 bases from J, leaving 23 bases between.

This sequence joins TRBV20-1 and TRBJ1-6; no clear D. Trimming shortened V by 5 bases and J by 8 bases, and 7 bases separated the two germline ends. CDR1 DFQATT and CDR2 SNEGSKA come from the germline V gene (reference sequence). The CDR3 runs 11 residues. The CDR3 region has the DNA TGCAGTGCTCTCCGTGATTCACCCCTCCACTTT. Amino acid sequence: CSALRDSPLHF.

This clone has a single count. The chain combines TRBV4-1 with TRBJ2-7; 9 nucleotides agree with TRBD2. CDR3 size: 14 residues. Germline V lookup: CDR1 MGHRA, CDR2 YSYEKL. V shed 1 base, J shed 9 bases, and the junction held 7 bases outside the gene matches. The CDR3 protein is CASSQGREGLGQYF. CDR3 DNA: TGCGCCAGCAGCCAAGGGCGGGAGGGCCTCGGGCAGTACTTC.

The chain joins TRBV4-1 to TRBJ2-1; 11 bases are a match to TRBD1. V lost 0 bases, J lost 1 base, and 5 bases stayed unmatched. Germline V CDR1 and CDR2: MGHRA, YSYEKL. The CDR3 runs 18 residues. The CDR3 reads CASSQDRDRGGSYNEQFF. The CDR3 coding sequence is TGCGCCAGCAGCCAAGATCGGGACAGGGGGGGGTCCTACAATGAGCAGTTCTTC.

The chain combines TRBV28 with TRBJ2-1; 8 bases agree with TRBD2. The germline V gene encodes CDR1 MDHEN and CDR2 SYDVKM. The CDR3 is 15 residues long. The V and J ends lost 6 bases and 9 bases, in that order; junction bases with no gene match: 13. CDR3 nucleotide sequence: TGTGCCAGCAGAATCGTCGGCGGGGGGCCCCCTGAGCAGTTCTTC. Residues: CASRIVGGGPPEQFF. The complete variable domain, with remaining parts taken from reference TRBV28 and TRBJ2-1, reads DVKVTQSSRYLVKRTGEKVFLECVQDMDHENMFWYRQDPGLGLRLIYFSYDVKMKEKGDIPEGYSVSREKKERFSLILESASTNQTSMYLCASRIVGGGPPEQFFGPGTRLTVL.

This chain joins TRBV11-1 and TRBJ1-1; D is possibly TRBD1 (6 bases). Per the germline V gene, CDR1 is SGHAT and CDR2 is FQDESV (reference sequence). This CDR3 comprises 14 residues. V lost 1 base and J lost 4, with 10 bases in between. The CDR3 DNA sequence: TGTGCCAGCAGCTTAGGACAGGTGAGCACTGAAGCTTTCTTT. Protein sequence: CASSLGQVSTEAFF.

The rearrangement joins TRBV28 to TRBJ2-7, with TRBD2 identical over 12 bases. The V gene end was trimmed by 4 bases and the J gene end by 0 bases; junction bases not matched to a gene: 7. The germline V gene encodes CDR1 MDHEN and CDR2 SYDVKM. The CDR3 has 17 residues. The CDR3 sequence: CASSSGLAGPSSYEQYF. The DNA of the CDR3 is TGTGCCAGCAGTTCGGGACTAGCGGGTCCTAGCTCCTACGAGCAGTACTTC.

The chain carries TRBV6-1 and TRBJ2-1; maybe TRBD1 (6 bases). This CDR3 region has 16 residues. CDR1 MNHNS and CDR2 SASEGT come from the germline V gene. Trimming took off 1 base at V and 4 bases at J, with 14 bases between the two ends. The CDR3: CASSEVGRGRYNEQFF. CDR3 DNA: TGTGCCAGCAGTGAAGTGGGCAGGGGAAGATACAATGAGCAGTTCTTC.

This chain uses TRBV6-5 with TRBJ1-2; maybe TRBD1 (5 bases). This CDR3 region has 15 residues. Germline V gene sequence: CDR1 MNHEY, CDR2 SVGAGI. The V gene lost 2 bases and the J gene lost 8 bases, with 18 bases spanning the gap. CDR3 nucleotide sequence: TGTGCCAGCAGTTACCTGTCCCAGGGAATAAGGGGCTACACCTTC. Amino acid sequence: CASSYLSQGIRGYTF.

The chain links TRBV4-3 to TRBJ2-3; TRBD1 aligns across 8 bases. The CDR3 consists of 16 residues. Trimming took 3 bases from V and 2 from J; bases not matched to a gene: 7. Germline V gene sequence: CDR1 LGHNA, CDR2 YSLEER. The CDR3 spells CASSQTDRGNTDTQYF. CDR3 nucleotide sequence: TGCGCCAGCAGCCAGACCGACAGGGGAAACACAGATACGCAGTATTTT.

V and J are TRBV6-1 and TRBJ2-1, with a tentative D call TRBD1 (5 bases). This CDR3 has 14 residues. Trimming took 7 bases from V and 7 from J, leaving 17 bases between them. CDR1 and CDR2 (germline): MNHNS, SASEGT. CDR3 sequence (DNA): TGTGCCAGCACCGAAGGGGCAGGCGTGAATGAGCAGTTCTTC. Amino acid sequence: CASTEGAGVNEQFF.

The chain employs TRBV28 and TRBJ2-2, with 8 nucleotides matching TRBD1. Germline V gives CDR1 MDHEN, CDR2 SYDVKM. The J segment lost 5 bases and the V segment lost 5 bases, leaving 4 bases of the junction unmatched. This CDR3 spans 14 amino acids. DNA of the CDR3: TGTGCCAGCAGTAGGACAGGGCGTACCGGGGAGCTGTTTTTT. This translates into CASSRTGRTGELFF. Full variable domain (outside the CDR3, taken from reference TRBV28 and TRBJ2-2): DVKVTQSSRYLVKRTGEKVFLECVQDMDHENMFWYRQDPGLGLRLIYFSYDVKMKEKGDIPEGYSVSREKKERFSLILESASTNQTSMYLCASSRTGRTGELFFGEGSRLTVL.

The chain has TRBV6-6 and TRBJ1-2; tentatively, D is TRBD1 (5 bases). Germline values: CDR1 MNHNY, CDR2 SVGAGI (reference sequence). CDR3 length equals 12 residues. V dropped 10 bases and J dropped 6 bases, with 15 bases sitting between them. In nucleotides, the CDR3 is TGTGCCATCACTAATGGGGGGGATGGCTACACCTTC. The encoded protein is CAITNGGDGYTF.

This chain uses TRBV15 with TRBJ1-5; possibly TRBD1 for D (6 bases). The CDR3 covers 16 residues. Germline V gene sequence: CDR1 LNHNV, CDR2 YYDKDF (reference sequence). Trimming shortened V by 5 bases and J by 4 bases, and 18 bases separated the two germline ends. For the CDR3, the DNA is TGTGCCACCAGCGAGTACAGGGCCCGGACTAATCAGCCCCAGCATTTT. Residues: CATSEYRARTNQPQHF.